A selection of T cell receptor beta chains follows, all from one sample in a study of shared clonotypes between healthy human individuals. Repertoires were generated with immunoSEQ multiplex PCR, while TCRdb's copy carries only in-frame clones and drops some. There are about 1 million clones in the sample; about 76% occur only once, and 1.4% to 1.5% lies in the top ten. Sequencing input: memory CD4+ T cells sorted from blood. Source of these receptors: a young man in good health. Each CDR3 is given with its conserved first and last residue. D genes are given only for firm matches. Some rows mark clone size as missing; the rest say once, few, many or name a class of expanded clone.

D gene	clone size	V gene	J gene	CDR3 DNA	CDR3 protein
TRBD2	-	TRBV5-1	TRBJ2-2	TGCGCCAGCAGCTCGACCGGGACTAGCAACACCGGGGAGCTGTTTTTT	CASSSTGTSNTGELFF
TRBD1	-	TRBV6-5	TRBJ1-2	TGTGCCAGCAGTTACCAAGGACAGGTTCACTTATATGGCTACACCTTC	CASSYQGQVHLYGYTF
-	many	TRBV6-6	TRBJ1-2	TGTGCCAGCAGTATAGACTATGGCTACACCTTC	CASSIDYGYTF
-	few	TRBV11-2	TRBJ1-2	TGTGCCAGCAGCCTAGAGGGGCTTGGCTACACCTTC	CASSLEGLGYTF
TRBD1	few	TRBV28	TRBJ2-7	TGTGCCAGCAGTCCCCCGGGACAGGGGGGCCACGAGCAGTACTTC	CASSPPGQGGHEQYF
-	-	TRBV11-2	TRBJ2-3	TGTGCCAGCAGCTTGACAGCACACCCCGGCACAGATACGCAGTATTTT	CASSLTAHPGTDTQYF
TRBD1	few	TRBV6-6	TRBJ2-3	TGTGCCAGTAAAGGTCCGGGACAGGGAGATACGCAGTATTTT	CASKGPGQGDTQYF
-	few	TRBV6-1	TRBJ1-1	TGTGCCAGCAGCGATCGAAAGAACACTGAAGCTTTCTTT	CASSDRKNTEAFF
-	-	TRBV7-2	TRBJ1-4	TGTGCCAGCAGCGCCCGACAGCATAATGAAAAACTGTTTTTT	CASSARQHNEKLFF
-	few	TRBV2	TRBJ2-3	TGTGCCAGCACCAGTCACAGGTTGGAGACTAAGGTAGCAGATACGCAGTATTTT	CASTSHRLETKVADTQYF
TRBD1	-	TRBV14	TRBJ2-7	TGTGCCAGCAGCCAAAAAGACCGGGACAGGGGGGCCTACGAGCAGTACTTC	CASSQKDRDRGAYEQYF